A selection of T cell receptor beta chains follows, all from one sample in a study of T cell responses to AZD1222 COVID-19 vaccine. TCRdb keeps only in-frame clones here, not all; method: immunoSEQ multiplex PCR. The table has around 160,000 clones, around 92% seen once. Sequences were derived from peripheral blood, sampled 28 days after the second AZD1222 dose. The receptors stem from an adult who received the AZD1222 COVID-19 vaccine. CDR3s leave out the opening cysteine and the closing phenylalanine or tryptophan.

TRBV29-1	TRBJ1-2	SVPPGQANYGYT
TRBV6-5	TRBJ1-1	ASSQPDLENTEAF
TRBV9	TRBJ1-1	ASSVSGTVNTEAF
TRBV4-2	TRBJ1-1	ASSPEGRTLNTEAF
TRBV19	TRBJ2-5	ASSPPGRGIETQY
TRBV25-1	TRBJ1-2	ASMTGTDLHLGGYT
TRBV7-3	TRBJ2-2	ASSAQIAGGGGELF
TRBV28	TRBJ1-2	ASSLGQEPYYGYT
TRBV19	TRBJ2-2	ASSVGLNRVVDTGELF
TRBV24-1	TRBJ2-1	ATSDLPGVGEQF
TRBV10-2	TRBJ2-1	ASSATTANEQF
TRBV16	TRBJ1-2	ASSQSPEGDGYT
TRBV3-1/TRBV3-2	TRBJ1-1	ASSNRDVNTEAF
TRBV6-2/TRBV6-3	TRBJ1-2	ASSTGQRRGYT
TRBV25-1	TRBJ1-1	ASSKNLNTEAF
TRBV5-1	TRBJ1-6	ASSSDRGHSPLH
TRBV4-3	TRBJ1-5	ASSQDVRLDNQPQH
TRBV28	TRBJ2-1	ASSLESEQF
TRBV19	TRBJ1-2	ASTPKGYT
TRBV29-1	TRBJ1-2	SVDTPKANYGYT
TRBV11-2	TRBJ2-7	ASSLLRGTEQY
TRBV29-1	TRBJ1-1	SVRKNTEAF
TRBV5-1	TRBJ2-7	ASSPWGEGSSYEQY
TRBV2	TRBJ1-5	ASRDSNQPQH
TRBV19	TRBJ1-5	ASTNILTRGVRNQPQH
TRBV5-1	TRBJ2-7	ASSTGFGQSSYEQY
TRBV27	TRBJ1-1	ASSLDRLNTEAF
TRBV11-2	TRBJ1-1	ASSPLGTEAF
TRBV19	TRBJ2-1	ASSGQRGYSYNEQF
TRBV7-9	TRBJ2-6	ASSLLRAGANVLT
TRBV7-2	TRBJ2-5	ASSQGTRDTYIQETQY
TRBV18	TRBJ2-7	ASSPPNRGLYEQY
TRBV18	TRBJ2-2	ASSPLGLAGVNTGELF
TRBV19	TRBJ2-5	ASSMGVRETQY
TRBV18	TRBJ1-4	ASSRDSNEKLF
TRBV11-2	TRBJ2-1	ASSLARKAHEQF
TRBV18	TRBJ1-4	ASSAGLGRTTNEKLF
TRBV10-3	TRBJ1-4	ATSFRGADNEKLF
TRBV27	TRBJ2-6	ASSLRVYSGANVLT
TRBV7-3	TRBJ2-1	ASSGDSAPYNEQF
TRBV15	TRBJ1-5	ATSRDVTGNQPQH
TRBV7-9	TRBJ1-6	ASSLGDGSPLH
TRBV30	TRBJ1-1	AWSPGQGLAEAF
TRBV5-4	TRBJ2-5	ASSFTSTPQETQY
TRBV27	TRBJ2-1	ASSPSGRGRYNEQF
TRBV11-2	TRBJ1-1	ASSLGRYGLGNTEAF
TRBV13	TRBJ2-1	ASSPGRQDEQF